The next 4 T cell receptor beta chains were all read from a single sample in a study of cytomegalovirus exposure and HLA in healthy donors. PCR employed 60 Vbeta and 13 Jbeta primers. The repertoire was sequenced with immunoSEQ multiplex PCR; TCRdb's copy has only in-frame clones and lacks some. The data show around 120,000 clones, around 80% seen once. Sequencing was done on a sample of PBMCs. The receptor set was obtained from a woman aged 35 to 49 in good health and CMV-seropositive.

The V gene is TRBV27, the J gene TRBJ2-7; 10 bases align to TRBD1. The CDR3 totals 14 residues. V dropped 3 bases and J dropped 6; count of bases not matched to a gene: 5. The germline CDR1 and CDR2 sequences are MNHEY and SMNVEV (reference sequence). The CDR3, as DNA: TGTGCCAGCAGTTTCGGGGGACAGGGGAGCGAGCAGTACTTC. Its translation: CASSFGGQGSEQYF.

The chain carries TRBV19 and TRBJ2-1, with D uncertain. The ends were cut back, 0 bases at V and 0 bases at J, with 9 bases in the middle. This CDR3 spans 16 amino acids. Germline V CDR1 and CDR2: LNHDA, SQIVND (reference sequence). The DNA of the CDR3 is TGTGCCAGTAGTATAGAGGCTCCCGCCTCCTACAATGAGCAGTTCTTC. Translated: CASSIEAPASYNEQFF.

CDR3 coding DNA: TGTGCCAGCAGCTTAACTGGTAATCCAGCGGGAGTCAATGAGCAGTTCTTC. Amino acids: CASSLTGNPAGVNEQFF. The chain links TRBV7-8 to TRBJ2-1; TRBD2 matches at 8 bases. The junction had 12 bases not matched to a gene; V was cut back by 2 bases and J by 6 bases. The CDR3 runs to 17 residues. Germline CDR1 and CDR2: SGHVS and FQNEAQ.

V is TRBV6-6 and J is TRBJ1-2; 7 nucleotides match TRBD1. Unmatched junction bases numbered 7, after V lost 5 bases and J lost 4 bases. CDR3 length: 14 amino acids. In germline, CDR1 is MNHNY, CDR2 SVGAGI (reference sequence). The CDR3 loop is CASSPQGSLYGYTF. CDR3 bases: TGTGCCAGCAGTCCACAGGGGTCGCTCTATGGCTACACCTTC.